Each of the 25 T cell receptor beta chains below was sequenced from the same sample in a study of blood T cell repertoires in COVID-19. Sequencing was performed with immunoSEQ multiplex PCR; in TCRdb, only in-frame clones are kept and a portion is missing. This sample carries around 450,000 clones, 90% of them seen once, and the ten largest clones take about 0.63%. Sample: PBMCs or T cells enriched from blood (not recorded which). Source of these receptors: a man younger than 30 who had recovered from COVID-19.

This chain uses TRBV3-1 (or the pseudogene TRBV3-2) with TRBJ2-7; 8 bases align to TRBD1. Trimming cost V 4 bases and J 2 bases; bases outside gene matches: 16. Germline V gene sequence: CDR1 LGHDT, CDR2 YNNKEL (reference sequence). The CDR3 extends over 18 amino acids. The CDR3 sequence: CASSRSPHRGRTTYEQYF. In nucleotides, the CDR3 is TGTGCCAGCAGCCGATCGCCACACAGGGGGAGAACCACCTACGAGCAGTACTTC.

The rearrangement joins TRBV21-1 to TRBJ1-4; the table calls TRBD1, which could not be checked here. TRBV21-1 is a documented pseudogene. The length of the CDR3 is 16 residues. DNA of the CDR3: TGTGCCAGCAGCATAAATTACGGCAGGACTAATGAAAAACTGTTTTTT. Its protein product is CASSINYGRTNEKLFF.

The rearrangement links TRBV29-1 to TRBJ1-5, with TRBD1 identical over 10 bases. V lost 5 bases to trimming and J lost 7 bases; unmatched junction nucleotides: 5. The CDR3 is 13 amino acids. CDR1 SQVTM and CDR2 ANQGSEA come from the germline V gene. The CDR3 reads CSVRQGAQQPQHF. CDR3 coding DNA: TGCAGCGTTCGACAGGGGGCGCAGCAGCCCCAGCATTTT.

The CDR3 DNA is TGTGCCAGCAGCCAACACACCACAGATACGCAGTATTTT. The encoded protein is CASSQHTTDTQYF. The chain is built from TRBV14 and TRBJ2-3; the D is unclear. V shed 2 bases and J shed 2 bases, with 5 bases lying between them. Germline V gene lookup returns CDR1 SGHDN and CDR2 FVKESK. This CDR3 comprises 13 residues.

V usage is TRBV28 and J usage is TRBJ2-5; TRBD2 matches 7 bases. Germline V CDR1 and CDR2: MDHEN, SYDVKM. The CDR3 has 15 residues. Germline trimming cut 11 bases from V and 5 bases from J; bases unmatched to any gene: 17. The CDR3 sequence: CASRGVGRSLETQYF. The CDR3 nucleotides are TGTGCCTCACGGGGGGTCGGGAGAAGTCTGGAGACCCAGTACTTC.

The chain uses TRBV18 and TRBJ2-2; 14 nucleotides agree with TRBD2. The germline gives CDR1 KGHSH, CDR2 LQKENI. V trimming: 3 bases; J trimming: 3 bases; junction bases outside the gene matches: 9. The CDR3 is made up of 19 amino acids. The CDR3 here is CASSPTGTSGRGYTGELFF. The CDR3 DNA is TGTGCCAGCTCACCCACCGGGACTAGCGGGAGAGGTTACACCGGGGAGCTGTTTTTT.

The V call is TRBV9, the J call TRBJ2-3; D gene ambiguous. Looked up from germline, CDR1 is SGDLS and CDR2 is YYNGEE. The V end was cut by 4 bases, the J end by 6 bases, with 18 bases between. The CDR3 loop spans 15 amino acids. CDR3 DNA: TGTGCCAGCAGCAAAAGCTCTCTAGGATCGGATACGCAGTATTTT. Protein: CASSKSSLGSDTQYF. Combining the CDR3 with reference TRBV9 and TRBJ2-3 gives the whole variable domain DSGVTQTPKHLITATGQRVTLRCSPRSGDLSVYWYQQSLDQGLQFLIQYYNGEERAKGNILERFSAQQFPDLHSELNLSSLELGDSALYFCASSKSSLGSDTQYFGPGTRLTVL.

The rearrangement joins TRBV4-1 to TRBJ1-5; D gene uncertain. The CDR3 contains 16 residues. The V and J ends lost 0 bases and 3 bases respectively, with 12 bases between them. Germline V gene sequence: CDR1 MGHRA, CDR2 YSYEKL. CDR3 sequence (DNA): TGCGCCAGCAGCCAAGACCCTGGGCTCCCCAATCAGCCCCAGCATTTT. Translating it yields CASSQDPGLPNQPQHF.

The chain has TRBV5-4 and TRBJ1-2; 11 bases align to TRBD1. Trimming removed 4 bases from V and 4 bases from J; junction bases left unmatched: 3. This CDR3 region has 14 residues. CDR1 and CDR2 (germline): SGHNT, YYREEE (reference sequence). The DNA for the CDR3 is TGTGCCAGCAGCCGGACAGGGGGCGGCTATGGCTACACCTTC. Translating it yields CASSRTGGGYGYTF.

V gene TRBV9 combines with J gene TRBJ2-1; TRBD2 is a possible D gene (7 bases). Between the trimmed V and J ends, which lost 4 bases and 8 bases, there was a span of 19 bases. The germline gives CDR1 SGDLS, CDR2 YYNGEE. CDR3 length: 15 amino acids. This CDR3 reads CASSRIGGAGHEQFF. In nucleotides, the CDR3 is TGTGCCAGCAGCCGTATAGGGGGGGCCGGGCATGAGCAGTTCTTC.

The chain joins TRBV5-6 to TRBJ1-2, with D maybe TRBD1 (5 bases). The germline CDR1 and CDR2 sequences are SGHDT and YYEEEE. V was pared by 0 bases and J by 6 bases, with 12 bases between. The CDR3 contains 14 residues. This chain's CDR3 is CASSLVQGIHGYTF. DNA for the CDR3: TGTGCCAGCAGCTTGGTGCAGGGAATACATGGCTACACCTTC.

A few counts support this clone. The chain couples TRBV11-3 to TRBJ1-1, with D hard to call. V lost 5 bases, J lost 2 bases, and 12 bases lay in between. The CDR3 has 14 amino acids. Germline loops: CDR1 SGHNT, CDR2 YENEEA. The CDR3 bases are TGTGCCAGCAGCCCTAGGAGGGAAAACACTGAAGCTTTCTTT. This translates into CASSPRRENTEAFF.

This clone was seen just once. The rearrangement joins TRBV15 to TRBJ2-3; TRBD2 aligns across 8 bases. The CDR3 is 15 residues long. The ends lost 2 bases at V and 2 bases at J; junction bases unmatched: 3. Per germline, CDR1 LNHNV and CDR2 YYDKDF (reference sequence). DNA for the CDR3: TGTGCCACCAGCAGACAGCGGGGGTACACAGATACGCAGTATTTT. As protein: CATSRQRGYTDTQYF.

The chain's CDR3 is CASSLGSSEIVQQFF. The CDR3, as DNA: TGTGCCAGCAGCTTGGGTAGCAGCGAGATTGTTCAGCAGTTCTTC. This chain links TRBV5-4 with TRBJ2-1; no clear D gene. V was cut by 0 bases and J by 11 bases, with 18 bases left in between. This CDR3 spans 15 amino acids. The germline CDR1 and CDR2 sequences are SGHNT and YYREEE (reference sequence).

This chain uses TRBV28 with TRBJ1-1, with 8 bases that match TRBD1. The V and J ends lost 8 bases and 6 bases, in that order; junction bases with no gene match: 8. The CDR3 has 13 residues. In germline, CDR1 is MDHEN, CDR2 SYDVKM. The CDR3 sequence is CASGRDRGAEAFF. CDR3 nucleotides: TGTGCCAGCGGTCGCGACAGGGGCGCTGAAGCTTTCTTT.

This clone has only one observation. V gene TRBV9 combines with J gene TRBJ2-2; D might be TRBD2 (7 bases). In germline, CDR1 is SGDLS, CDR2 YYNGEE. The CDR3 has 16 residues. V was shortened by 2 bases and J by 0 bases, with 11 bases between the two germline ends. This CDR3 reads CASSVSGGTNTGELFF. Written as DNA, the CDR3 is TGTGCCAGCAGCGTTTCGGGGGGCACGAACACCGGGGAGCTGTTTTTT. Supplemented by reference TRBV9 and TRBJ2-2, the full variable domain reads DSGVTQTPKHLITATGQRVTLRCSPRSGDLSVYWYQQSLDQGLQFLIQYYNGEERAKGNILERFSAQQFPDLHSELNLSSLELGDSALYFCASSVSGGTNTGELFFGEGSRLTVL.

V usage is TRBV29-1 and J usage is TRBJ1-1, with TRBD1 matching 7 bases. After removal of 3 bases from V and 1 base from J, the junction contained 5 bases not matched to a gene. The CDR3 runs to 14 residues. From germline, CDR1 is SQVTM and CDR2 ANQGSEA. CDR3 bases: TGCAGCGTTGAGGGCAGGGGGTGGAACACTGAAGCTTTCTTT. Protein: CSVEGRGWNTEAFF.

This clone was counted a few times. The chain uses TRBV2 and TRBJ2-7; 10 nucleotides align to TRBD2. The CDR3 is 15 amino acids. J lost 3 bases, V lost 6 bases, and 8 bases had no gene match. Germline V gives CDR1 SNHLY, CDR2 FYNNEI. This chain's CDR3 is CASSALAGGGYEQYF. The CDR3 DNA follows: TGTGCCAGCAGCGCTTTAGCGGGAGGCGGCTACGAGCAGTACTTC.

The CDR3 nucleotides are TGTGCCAGCACTCGCCCCTCGGCGGGAGGGCCTCGTAATGAGCAGTTCTTC. It yields the protein CASTRPSAGGPRNEQFF. The chain has TRBV2 and TRBJ2-1, with 9 nucleotides matching TRBD2. Germline V CDR1 and CDR2: SNHLY, FYNNEI. The CDR3 loop spans 17 amino acids. J gave up 7 bases and V 7 bases, and 17 bases lay outside the gene matches.

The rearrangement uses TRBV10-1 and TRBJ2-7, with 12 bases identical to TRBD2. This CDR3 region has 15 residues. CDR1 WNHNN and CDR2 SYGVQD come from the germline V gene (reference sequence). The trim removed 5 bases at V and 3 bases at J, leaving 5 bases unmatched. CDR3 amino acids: CASSKLAGGVYEQYF. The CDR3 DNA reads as TGCGCCAGCAGTAAACTAGCGGGAGGTGTCTACGAGCAGTACTTC.

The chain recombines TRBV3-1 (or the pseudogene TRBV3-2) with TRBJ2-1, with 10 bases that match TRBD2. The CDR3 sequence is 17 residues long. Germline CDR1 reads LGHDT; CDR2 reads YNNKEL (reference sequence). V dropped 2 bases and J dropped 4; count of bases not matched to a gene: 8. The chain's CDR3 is CASSQTSGGGTYNEQFF. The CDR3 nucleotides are TGTGCCAGCAGCCAAACCAGCGGGGGGGGCACATACAATGAGCAGTTCTTC.

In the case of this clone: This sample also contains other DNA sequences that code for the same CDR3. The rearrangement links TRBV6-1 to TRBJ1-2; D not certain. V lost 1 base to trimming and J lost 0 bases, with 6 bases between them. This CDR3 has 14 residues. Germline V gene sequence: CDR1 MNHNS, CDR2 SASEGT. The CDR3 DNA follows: TGTGCCAGCAGTGAAGGGAGAGCTAACTATGGCTACACCTTC. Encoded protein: CASSEGRANYGYTF.

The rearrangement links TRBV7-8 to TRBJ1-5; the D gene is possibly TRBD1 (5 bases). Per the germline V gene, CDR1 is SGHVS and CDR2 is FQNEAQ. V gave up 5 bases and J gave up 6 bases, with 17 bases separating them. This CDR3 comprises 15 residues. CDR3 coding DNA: TGTGCCAGCAGCGAAAGCCAGGGCTCCGGTCAGCCCCAGCATTTT. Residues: CASSESQGSGQPQHF.

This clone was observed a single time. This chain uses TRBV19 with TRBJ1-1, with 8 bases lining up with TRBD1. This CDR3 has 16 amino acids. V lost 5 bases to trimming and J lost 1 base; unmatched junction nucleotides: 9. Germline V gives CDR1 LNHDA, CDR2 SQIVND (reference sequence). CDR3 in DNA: TGTGCCAGTAGTTCGGGTGCCGGGACAGGGAACACTGAAGCTTTCTTT. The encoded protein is CASSSGAGTGNTEAFF.

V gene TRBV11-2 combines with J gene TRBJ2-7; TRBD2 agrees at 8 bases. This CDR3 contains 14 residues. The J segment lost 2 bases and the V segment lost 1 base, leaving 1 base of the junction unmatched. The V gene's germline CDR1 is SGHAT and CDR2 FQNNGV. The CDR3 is CASSLALAAYEQYF. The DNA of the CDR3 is TGTGCCAGCAGCTTAGCACTAGCGGCCTACGAGCAGTACTTC.